These T cell receptor beta chains were read from a single sample in a study of blood T cells in healthy people across ages. TCRdb reanalysed the 5' RACE reads using MiXCR and keeps one entry per CDR3 protein. This sample has about 800,000 distinct CDR3 sequences, with nearly 60% found just once. The sequencing input was blood. Every receptor here comes from a man aged 25-45 years in good health. CDR3s include the opening cysteine and the closing phenylalanine or tryptophan. The order of the fields is J gene, D gene, V gene, clone size, CDR3 protein, CDR3 DNA. D genes are given only for firm matches. Size tells how often a clone was seen (once, few, many) or the class of an expanded clone, and some rows leave it out.

TRBJ2-3 | NA | TRBV29-1 | NA | CSVSEVGTDTQYF | TGCAGCGTTTCGGAGGTCGGGACAGATACGCAGTATTTT
TRBJ2-7 | TRBD1 | TRBV3-1 | few | CASSLAGGKAYEQYF | TGTGCCAGCAGCCTGGCAGGGGGCAAGGCCTACGAGCAGTACTTC
TRBJ2-7 | NA | TRBV29-1 | NA | CSVEERADTCEQYF | TGCAGCGTTGAAGAGAGGGCGGATACCTGCGAGCAGTACTTC
TRBJ2-1 | NA | TRBV5-6 | few | CASSLDASRSYNEQFF | TGTGCCAGCAGCTTGGATGCTAGCCGCTCCTACAATGAGCAGTTCTTC
TRBJ2-1 | NA | TRBV7-2 | NA | CASSQPLVVEQFF | TGTGCCAGCAGTCAACCCTTAGTGGTTGAGCAGTTCTTC
TRBJ2-7 | NA | TRBV20-1 | NA | CSAAGSSYVQYF | TGCAGTGCCGCCGGGTCCTCCTATGTGCAGTACTTC
TRBJ2-3 | NA | TRBV5-1 | few | CASRLDSGPDTQYF | TGCGCCAGCAGGTTGGACAGCGGTCCAGATACGCAGTATTTT
TRBJ2-1 | TRBD1 | TRBV7-2 | NA | CAGSTGVSYNEQFF | TGTGCCGGTTCTACAGGGGTCTCCTACAATGAGCAGTTCTTC
TRBJ2-1 | NA | TRBV20-1 | NA | CSVGKGNEQFF | TGCAGTGTGGGCAAGGGGAATGAGCAGTTCTTC
TRBJ1-6 | NA | TRBV12-3/TRBV12-4 | NA | CASSTSSYNSPLHF | TGTGCCAGCAGTACGAGCTCCTATAATTCACCCCTCCACTTT
TRBJ2-5 | NA | TRBV6-5 | few | CASSYSIRGKTQYF | TGTGCCAGCAGTTACTCGATTCGGGGGAAGACCCAGTACTTC
TRBJ2-1 | TRBD2 | TRBV20-1 | few | CSARDILERGQFF | TGCAGTGCTAGAGATATTTTAGAGCGGGGGCAGTTCTTC
TRBJ2-1 | TRBD2 | TRBV6-2/TRBV6-3 | NA | CASKDGRYNEQFF | TGTGCCAGCAAGGACGGGAGGTACAATGAGCAGTTCTTC
TRBJ2-1 | NA | TRBV2 | NA | CASSEGYFDEQFF | TGTGCCAGCAGTGAAGGATATTTCGATGAGCAGTTCTTC
TRBJ2-4 | TRBD1 | TRBV29-1 | NA | CGVGDRAKNIQYF | TGCGGCGTGGGGGACAGGGCCAAAAACATTCAGTACTTC
TRBJ1-3 | NA | TRBV20-1 | NA | CSARDGTSGNTIYF | TGCAGTGCTAGAGATGGTACCTCTGGAAACACCATATATTTT
TRBJ2-1 | TRBD2 | TRBV2 | NA | CASSGREGSYNELFF | TGTGCCAGCAGTGGGCGGGAGGGCTCCTACAATGAGCTGTTCTTC
TRBJ2-7 | TRBD2 | TRBV20-1 | NA | CSARDGAGGSYEQYF | TGCAGTGCTAGAGACGGAGCGGGAGGGTCCTACGAGCAGTACTTC
TRBJ1-1 | NA | TRBV6-2/TRBV6-3 | NA | CASREEFGNTEAFF | TGTGCCAGCAGGGAGGAATTCGGGAACACTGAAGCTTTCTTT
TRBJ2-1 | NA | TRBV6-5 | NA | CASSFRSYNEQFF | TGTGCCAGCAGTTTTAGATCCTACAACGAGCAGTTCTTC
TRBJ2-7 | NA | TRBV27 | NA | CASRTGIYEQYF | TGTGCCAGCAGGACGGGGATCTACGAGCAGTACTTC
TRBJ2-6 | NA | TRBV29-1 | few | CSVDGGVGTGANVLTF | TGCAGCGTTGACGGCGGCGTGGGGACTGGGGCCAACGTCCTGACTTTC
TRBJ2-5 | NA | TRBV11-1 | NA | CASSLALDGGETQYF | TGTGCCAGCAGCCTAGCCCTCGACGGGGGAGAGACCCAGTACTTC
TRBJ2-1 | NA | TRBV20-1 | few | CSAGREAPEQFF | TGCAGTGCTGGTCGGGAAGCGCCTGAGCAGTTCTTC
TRBJ1-5 | NA | TRBV28 | few | CASTRGGSSNQPQHF | TGTGCCAGCACCCGGGGAGGGAGCTCCAATCAGCCCCAGCATTTT
TRBJ2-5 | TRBD1 | TRBV27 | NA | CASSSWTGEGQETQYF | TGTGCCAGCAGTTCATGGACAGGTGAAGGTCAAGAGACCCAGTACTTC
TRBJ2-5 | NA | TRBV2 | NA | CASSPTGLLQETQYF | TGTGCCAGCAGCCCCACAGGGTTGCTCCAAGAGACCCAGTACTTC
TRBJ2-5 | NA | TRBV7-9 | NA | CASSFGSRQYF | TGTGCCAGCAGCTTCGGAAGCCGCCAGTACTTC
TRBJ2-5 | TRBD2 | TRBV7-2 | NA | CASRNPGAGVETQYF | TGTGCCAGCCGCAACCCCGGGGCGGGGGTAGAGACCCAGTACTTC
TRBJ2-7 | NA | TRBV7-2 | NA | CASSFFRGEQYF | TGTGCCAGCAGCTTCTTTAGGGGCGAGCAGTACTTC
TRBJ2-7 | TRBD2 | TRBV7-2 | NA | CASSLFGGGVPSNEQYF | TGTGCCAGCAGCTTATTCGGCGGGGGGGTGCCCAGCAATGAGCAGTACTTC
TRBJ1-2 | NA | TRBV20-1 | NA | CSARVAGNGDWRYTF | TGCAGTGCTAGAGTGGCGGGAAACGGTGATTGGCGCTACACCTTC
TRBJ2-2 | TRBD2 | TRBV29-1 | NA | CSAKRGDNTGELFF | TGCAGCGCTAAACGGGGGGATAACACCGGGGAGCTGTTTTTT
TRBJ2-5 | NA | TRBV2 | few | CASSGTEETQYF | TGTGCCAGCAGTGGGACAGAAGAGACCCAGTACTTC
TRBJ2-7 | TRBD2 | TRBV3-1 | NA | CASSFRLLAGGEQYF | TGTGCCAGCAGTTTCCGCCTACTAGCGGGGGGAGAGCAGTACTTC
TRBJ2-7 | NA | TRBV20-1 | NA | CSAREAGASYEQYF | TGCAGTGCTAGAGAGGCGGGGGCCTCCTACGAGCAGTACTTC